These 14 T cell receptor beta chains came from one sample sequenced in a study of cytomegalovirus exposure and HLA in healthy donors. PCR employed 60 Vbeta and 13 Jbeta primers. Only in-frame clones appear in the TCRdb table, and some are missing; sequencing was by immunoSEQ multiplex PCR. The sample holds approximately 270,000 clones; 75% to 85% are singletons and the top ten take about 0.28%. The source material was PBMCs. These receptor sequences come from a girl aged 2-10 years in good health and CMV-seronegative.

DNA of the CDR3: TGTGCCAGCAGCATACGTTTGATAGCGGGGGGCCAAGAGACCCAGTACTTC. Translated: CASSIRLIAGGQETQYF. The chain couples TRBV21-1 to TRBJ2-5; the tabulated D call, TRBD2, remains unverified against the DNA. TRBV21-1 is an annotated pseudogene. The CDR3 runs to 17 residues.

This chain joins TRBV29-1 and TRBJ2-1; tentative D call: TRBD2 (6 bases). Per the germline V gene, CDR1 is SQVTM and CDR2 is ANQGSEA. Trimming stripped 4 bases from V and 0 bases from J, with 10 bases between. CDR3 length: 14 amino acids. The CDR3 DNA reads TGCAGCGTTGGAGCGGGCCGCTCCTACAATGAGCAGTTCTTC. Protein product: CSVGAGRSYNEQFF.

This chain's CDR3 is CASSLNVGTSGNIQYF. The CDR3 coding sequence is TGTGCCAGCAGTTTGAATGTTGGGACTAGCGGAAACATTCAGTACTTC. The genes are TRBV27 and TRBJ2-4; 11 nucleotides agree with TRBD2. The CDR3 consists of 16 residues. The V segment lost 3 bases and the J segment 6 bases; nucleotides outside the gene matches: 7. Germline V lookup: CDR1 MNHEY, CDR2 SMNVEV (reference sequence).

The chain links TRBV11-2 to TRBJ2-5; D is perhaps TRBD2 (5 bases). This CDR3 spans 13 amino acids. V lost 6 bases, J lost 0 bases, and 8 bases lay in between. The germline gives CDR1 SGHAT, CDR2 FQNNGV. Written as DNA, the CDR3 is TGTGCCAGCAGTACGGGGTACCAAGAGACCCAGTACTTC. Encoded protein: CASSTGYQETQYF.

This rearrangement joins TRBV6-6 to TRBJ2-1; possibly TRBD2 for D (6 bases). Trimming removed 3 bases from V and 4 bases from J, with 13 bases in between. Germline assignment: CDR1 MNHNY and CDR2 SVGAGI (reference sequence). This CDR3 comprises 15 residues. The CDR3 sequence: CASSYMLAQYNEQFF. For the CDR3, the DNA is TGTGCCAGCAGTTATATGCTAGCGCAATACAATGAGCAGTTCTTC.

The J gene is TRBJ2-7, the V gene TRBV30; 7 bases agree with TRBD1. Per germline, CDR1 GTSNPN and CDR2 SVGIG (reference sequence). The CDR3 covers 13 residues. Unmatched junction bases numbered 2, after V lost 0 bases and J lost 3 bases. This CDR3 reads CAWSVTGVYEQYF. The CDR3 DNA reads as TGTGCCTGGAGTGTAACAGGGGTCTACGAGCAGTACTTC.

In this sample, this clone turned up a few times. The chain links TRBV28 to TRBJ2-3; 9 bases are a match to TRBD1. The CDR3 is 15 residues long. Trimming took 8 bases from V and 4 from J; bases not matched to a gene: 10. Looked up from germline, CDR1 is MDHEN and CDR2 is SYDVKM. The CDR3, as DNA: TGTGCCAGCCGAGACTTGGGACAGGGACCAGATACGCAGTATTTT. Its translation is CASRDLGQGPDTQYF. The whole variable domain, filled in from reference TRBV28 and TRBJ2-3, reads DVKVTQSSRYLVKRTGEKVFLECVQDMDHENMFWYRQDPGLGLRLIYFSYDVKMKEKGDIPEGYSVSREKKERFSLILESASTNQTSMYLCASRDLGQGPDTQYFGPGTRLTVL.

The chain uses TRBV7-9 and TRBJ1-2, with a weak D call TRBD1 (5 bases). CDR3 length: 14 amino acids. From germline, CDR1 is SEHNR and CDR2 FQNEAQ (reference sequence). Trimming pared 2 bases from V and 8 bases from J, leaving 15 bases between. The CDR3 nucleotides are TGTGCCAGCAGCTTAACCGTGCAGGGTCAGGGCTACACCTTC. This encodes CASSLTVQGQGYTF.

This chain connects TRBV9 to TRBJ2-3; D ambiguous. V lost 0 bases, J lost 3 bases, and 5 bases lay in between. The V gene's germline CDR1 is SGDLS and CDR2 YYNGEE. There are 13 residues in the CDR3. The CDR3, as DNA: TGTGCCAGCAGCGTAGCTACGACAGATACGCAGTATTTT. This codes for CASSVATTDTQYF.

This rearrangement joins TRBV29-1 to TRBJ2-3, with D perhaps matching TRBD2 (5 bases). Trimming removed 4 bases from V and 2 bases from J, with 10 bases in between. CDR3 size: 13 residues. Per the germline V gene, CDR1 is SQVTM and CDR2 is ANQGSEA. The CDR3 spells CSVGLAYTDTQYF. As DNA, the CDR3 is TGCAGCGTTGGGTTAGCGTACACAGATACGCAGTATTTT.

The chain carries TRBV6-6 and TRBJ2-2; 10 bases fit TRBD2. The CDR3 loop spans 15 amino acids. The germline CDR1 and CDR2 sequences are MNHNY and SVGAGI (reference sequence). V shed 4 bases, J shed 2 bases, and the junction held 1 base outside the gene matches. DNA of the CDR3: TGTGCCAGCAGTTTAGCGGGAGGAAACACCGGGGAGCTGTTTTTT. It translates to CASSLAGGNTGELFF.

The chain employs TRBV7-9 and TRBJ1-1; maybe TRBD1 (5 bases). Germline-derived CDR1 and CDR2 are SEHNR and FQNEAQ (reference sequence). V lost 3 bases to trimming and J lost 0 bases, with 11 bases between them. The CDR3 length is 15 residues. The chain's CDR3 is CASSFRDPMNTEAFF. The CDR3 DNA reads TGTGCCAGCAGCTTCAGGGATCCCATGAACACTGAAGCTTTCTTT.

V gene TRBV11-2 combines with J gene TRBJ2-5; maybe TRBD2 (5 bases). Trimming took 5 bases from V and 3 from J, leaving 7 bases between them. Looked up from germline, CDR1 is SGHAT and CDR2 is FQNNGV. The CDR3 loop spans 12 amino acids. The CDR3 reads CASSPAEETQYF. CDR3 nucleotides: TGTGCCAGCAGCCCAGCGGAAGAGACCCAGTACTTC.

The table lists this clone with a few counts. The chain couples TRBV13 to TRBJ1-3, with a possible D match to TRBD1 (5 bases). The V gene's germline CDR1 is PRHDT and CDR2 FYEKMQ (reference sequence). Trimming stripped 5 bases from V and 0 bases from J, with 17 bases between. The CDR3 runs 17 residues. CDR3 region: CASSPIGGAISGNTIYF. CDR3 in DNA: TGTGCCAGCAGCCCAATCGGAGGGGCTATCTCTGGAAACACCATATATTTT. Full variable domain (remainder filled in from reference TRBV13 and TRBJ1-3): AAGVIQSPRHLIKEKRETATLKCYPIPRHDTVYWYQQGPGQDPQFLISFYEKMQSDKGSIPDRFSAQQFSDYHSELNMSSLELGDSALYFCASSPIGGAISGNTIYFGEGSWLTVV.